This T cell receptor beta chain emerged from a study of T cells in Graves' hyperthyroidism and ophthalmopathy. This clonotype has at least ten counts. It was RNA transcripts that yielded the amplified TCR beta CDR3 regions. The TCR CDR3 was amplified in a first-round RT-PCR using the HTBI primer set. Each CDR3 protein gets one entry after TCRdb re-called the multiplex PCR reads with MiXCR. Of 690,000 or so distinct CDR3 sequences in the sample, about 17% were seen once. Deletions cut 2 bases from V and 6 bases from J, with 11 bases between. The germline CDR1 and CDR2 sequences are SEHNR and FQNEAQ (reference sequence). This CDR3 is built from 14 residues.

This TCR was sampled from a woman between 50 and 59 years old with Graves' hyperthyroidism that later progressed to Graves' ophthalmopathy. Sequencing used blood. The genes are TRBV7-9 and TRBJ2-1, with a tentative D call TRBD1 (5 bases). CDR3 in DNA: TGTGCCAGCAGCTTAAGTACAGGAGTCAATGAGCAGTTCTTC. Encoded protein: CASSLSTGVNEQFF.